This is a list of T cell receptor beta chains from one sample in a study of early T cells in non-severe SARS-CoV-2 infection. TCRdb recomputed calls from the 5' RACE reads with MiXCR, one row per CDR3 protein. The sample lists tens of thousands of distinct CDR3 sequences, about 6.3% occurring once. Specimen: whole blood, collected at baseline. These receptors were collected from an adult who was a healthcare worker with PCR-confirmed SARS-CoV-2 infection or an uninfected control (not recorded which). Both conserved end residues are part of each CDR3. Each record gives: D gene, J gene, clone size, V gene, CDR3 protein, CDR3 DNA. D genes are given only for firm matches. Clone size reads once, few, many, or a class if the clone is expanded.

d_gene: TRBD1
j_gene: TRBJ1-2
abundance: many
v_gene: TRBV29-1
CDR3aa: CSVLETRDRYGYTF
CDR3nt: TGCAGCGTTCTTGAAACCCGGGACAGATATGGCTACACCTTC

d_gene: .
j_gene: TRBJ2-7
abundance: many
v_gene: TRBV7-8
CDR3aa: CASSLARTGYEQYF
CDR3nt: TGTGCCAGCAGCTTAGCCAGGACTGGCTACGAGCAGTACTTC

d_gene: TRBD1
j_gene: TRBJ1-3
abundance: many
v_gene: TRBV4-3
CDR3aa: CASSQEPTGHSGNTIYF
CDR3nt: TGCGCCAGCAGCCAAGAACCGACAGGGCACTCTGGAAACACCATATATTTT

d_gene: .
j_gene: TRBJ2-1
abundance: many
v_gene: TRBV6-5
CDR3aa: CASSYTPPYNEQFF
CDR3nt: TGTGCCAGCAGTTATACCCCCCCCTACAATGAGCAGTTCTTC

d_gene: .
j_gene: TRBJ2-7
abundance: many
v_gene: TRBV5-1
CDR3aa: CASSLYGRETYEQYF
CDR3nt: TGCGCCAGCAGCTTGTATGGCAGGGAAACCTACGAGCAGTACTTC

d_gene: TRBD1
j_gene: TRBJ2-7
abundance: few
v_gene: TRBV18
CDR3aa: CASSQGQGGEQYF
CDR3nt: TGTGCCAGCTCCCAAGGACAGGGAGGCGAGCAGTACTTC

d_gene: .
j_gene: TRBJ2-6
abundance: many
v_gene: TRBV4-3
CDR3aa: CASSQDTGTGANVLTF
CDR3nt: TGCGCCAGCAGCCAAGATACAGGAACTGGGGCCAACGTCCTGACTTTC

d_gene: .
j_gene: TRBJ2-6
abundance: few
v_gene: TRBV2
CDR3aa: CASSDPDTSGANVLTF
CDR3nt: TGTGCCAGCAGTGACCCTGACACCTCTGGGGCCAACGTCCTGACTTTC

d_gene: .
j_gene: TRBJ2-5
abundance: many
v_gene: TRBV7-9
CDR3aa: CASSLVEAVQETQYF
CDR3nt: TGTGCCAGCAGCTTAGTTGAGGCGGTACAAGAGACCCAGTACTTC

d_gene: TRBD1
j_gene: TRBJ1-2
abundance: few
v_gene: TRBV18
CDR3aa: CASSGTGEEYGYTF
CDR3nt: TGTGCCAGCTCCGGGACAGGGGAGGAGTATGGCTACACCTTC

d_gene: .
j_gene: TRBJ2-5
abundance: few
v_gene: TRBV2
CDR3aa: CASRWGNNQETQYF
CDR3nt: TGTGCCAGCCGCTGGGGTAACAATCAAGAGACCCAGTACTTC